This TCR beta chain was obtained from a study of CXCR3-negative and CXCR3-positive naive CD8 T cells. Overall study results and limits: The study found more hydrophobic TRB CDR3s in CXCR3-positive naive cells than in CXCR3-negative naive cells.

The CDR3 extends over 13 amino acids. Libraries were UMI-labeled 5' RACE TRB cDNA. With the 5' RACE reads reprocessed, TCRdb shows one record per CDR3 protein and no DNA. The sample holds roughly 55,000 distinct CDR3 sequences. Of note for this clonotype: Its antigen is unidentified.

The source material was naive CXCR3+ CD8+ T cells from blood. Described subset: CD45RO-CCR7+CD27+CD95- naive CD8+ T cells expressing CXCR3 (TNR3+). V usage is TRBV12-3 or TRBV12-4 and J usage is TRBJ2-7; with no DNA, the TCRdb D assignment of TRBD1 cannot be verified. The sequence was obtained from a human donor in good health. Some clones in this sample may be carry-over from other donors' samples. The CDR3 spells CASSFSLGGEQYF.